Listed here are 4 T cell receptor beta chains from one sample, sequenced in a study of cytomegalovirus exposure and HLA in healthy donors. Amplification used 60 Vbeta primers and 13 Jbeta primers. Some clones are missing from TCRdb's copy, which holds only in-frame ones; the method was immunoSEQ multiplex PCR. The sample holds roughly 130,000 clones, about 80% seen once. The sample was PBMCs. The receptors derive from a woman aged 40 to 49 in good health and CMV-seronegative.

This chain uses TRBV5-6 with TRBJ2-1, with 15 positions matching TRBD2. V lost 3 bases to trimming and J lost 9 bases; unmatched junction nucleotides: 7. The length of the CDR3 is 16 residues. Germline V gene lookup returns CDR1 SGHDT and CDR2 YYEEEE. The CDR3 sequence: CASSSRTSGRASEQFF. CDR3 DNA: TGTGCCAGCAGCTCGAGGACTAGCGGGAGGGCCAGTGAGCAGTTCTTC. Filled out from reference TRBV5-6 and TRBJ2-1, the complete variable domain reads DAGVTQSPTHLIKTRGQQVTLRCSPKSGHDTVSWYQQALGQGPQFIFQYYEEEERQRGNFPDRFSGHQFPNYSSELNVNALLLGDSALYLCASSSRTSGRASEQFFGPGTRLTVL.

The CDR3 DNA sequence: TGTGCCAGTAGTACCCCTCTCTCCCGACTAGCGGAGCAGTTCTTC. Translation gives CASSTPLSRLAEQFF. The chain joins TRBV19 to TRBJ2-1; 8 positions agree with TRBD2. Germline CDR1 reads LNHDA; CDR2 reads SQIVND (reference sequence). The CDR3 has 15 amino acids. The ends lost 4 bases at V and 10 bases at J; junction bases unmatched: 12.

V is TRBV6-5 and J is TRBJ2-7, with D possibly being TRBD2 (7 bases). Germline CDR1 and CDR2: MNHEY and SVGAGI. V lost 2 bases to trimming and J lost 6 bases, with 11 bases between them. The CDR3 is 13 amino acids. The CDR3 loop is CASSYGGGGEQYF. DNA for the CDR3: TGTGCCAGCAGTTACGGGGGGGGCGGCGAGCAGTACTTC.

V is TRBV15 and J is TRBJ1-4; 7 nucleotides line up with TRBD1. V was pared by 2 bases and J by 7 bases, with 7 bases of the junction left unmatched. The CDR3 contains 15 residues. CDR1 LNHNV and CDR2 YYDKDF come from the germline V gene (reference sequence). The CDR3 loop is CATSRQGQFGEKLFF. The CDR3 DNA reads TGTGCCACCAGCAGACAGGGACAGTTCGGTGAAAAACTGTTTTTT.